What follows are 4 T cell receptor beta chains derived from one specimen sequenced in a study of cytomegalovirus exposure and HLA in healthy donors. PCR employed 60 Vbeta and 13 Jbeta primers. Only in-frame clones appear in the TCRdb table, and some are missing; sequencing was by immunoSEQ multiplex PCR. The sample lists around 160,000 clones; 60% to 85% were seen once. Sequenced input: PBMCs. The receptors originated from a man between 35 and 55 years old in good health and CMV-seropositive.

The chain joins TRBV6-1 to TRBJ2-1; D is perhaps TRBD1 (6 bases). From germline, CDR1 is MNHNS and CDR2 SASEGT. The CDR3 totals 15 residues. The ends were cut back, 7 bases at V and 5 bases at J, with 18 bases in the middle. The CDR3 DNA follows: TGTGCCAGCACCATAACAGGGCCCTTAAACAATGAGCAGTTCTTC. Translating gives CASTITGPLNNEQFF.

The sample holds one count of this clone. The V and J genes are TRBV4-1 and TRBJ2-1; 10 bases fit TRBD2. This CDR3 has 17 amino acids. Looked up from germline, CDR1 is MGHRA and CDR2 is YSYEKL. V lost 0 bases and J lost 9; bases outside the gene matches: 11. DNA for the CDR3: TGCGCCAGCAGCCAAGATACTAGCGGGACAACGCAGGGTGAGCAGTTCTTC. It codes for CASSQDTSGTTQGEQFF.

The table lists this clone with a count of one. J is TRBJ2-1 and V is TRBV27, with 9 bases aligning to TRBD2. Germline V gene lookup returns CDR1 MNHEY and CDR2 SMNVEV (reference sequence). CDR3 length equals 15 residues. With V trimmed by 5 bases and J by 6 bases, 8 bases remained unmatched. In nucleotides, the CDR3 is TGTGCCAGCAGTCAAACTAGCGGGCACCTCAATGAGCAGTTCTTC. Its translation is CASSQTSGHLNEQFF.

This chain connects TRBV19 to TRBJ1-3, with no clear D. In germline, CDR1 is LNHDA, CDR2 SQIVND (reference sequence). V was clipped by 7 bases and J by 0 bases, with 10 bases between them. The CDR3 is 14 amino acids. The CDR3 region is CASNSMSSGNTIYF. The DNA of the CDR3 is TGTGCCAGTAACAGCATGAGCTCTGGAAACACCATATATTTT.